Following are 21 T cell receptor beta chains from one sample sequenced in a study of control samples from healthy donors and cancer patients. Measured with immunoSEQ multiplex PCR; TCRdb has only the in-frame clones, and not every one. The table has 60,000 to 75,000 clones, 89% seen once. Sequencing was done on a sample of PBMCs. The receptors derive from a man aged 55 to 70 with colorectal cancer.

DNA of the CDR3: TGTGCCTGGAGTATACAGGGAAACACTGAAGCTTTCTTT. Its translation: CAWSIQGNTEAFF. The rearrangement uses TRBV30 and TRBJ1-1; a possible D gene is TRBD1 (6 bases). V lost 2 bases and J 2 bases, leaving 9 bases between the germline ends. CDR3 length equals 13 residues. CDR1 GTSNPN and CDR2 SVGIG come from the germline V gene (reference sequence).

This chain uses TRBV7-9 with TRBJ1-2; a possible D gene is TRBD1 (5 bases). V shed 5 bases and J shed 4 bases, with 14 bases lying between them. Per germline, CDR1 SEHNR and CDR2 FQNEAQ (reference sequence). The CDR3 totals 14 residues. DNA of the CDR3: TGTGCCAGCAGCCGGAGGCAGGGTTCCTATGGCTACACCTTC. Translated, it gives CASSRRQGSYGYTF.

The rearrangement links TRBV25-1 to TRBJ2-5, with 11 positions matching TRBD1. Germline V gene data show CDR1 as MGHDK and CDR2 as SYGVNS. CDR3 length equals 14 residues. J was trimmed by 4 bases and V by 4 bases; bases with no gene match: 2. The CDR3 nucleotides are TGTGCCAGCAGTGGGACAGGGGGCGCAGAGACCCAGTACTTC. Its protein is CASSGTGGAETQYF.

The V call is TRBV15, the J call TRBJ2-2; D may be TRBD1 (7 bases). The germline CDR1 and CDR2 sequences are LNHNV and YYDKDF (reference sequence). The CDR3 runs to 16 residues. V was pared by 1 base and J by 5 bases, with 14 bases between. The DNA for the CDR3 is TGTGCCACCAGCAGAGGGGTCAGGGGGGAGACCGGGGAGCTGTTTTTT. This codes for CATSRGVRGETGELFF. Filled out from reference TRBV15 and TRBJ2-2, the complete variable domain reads DAMVIQNPRYQVTQFGKPVTLSCSQTLNHNVMYWYQQKSSQAPKLLFHYYDKDFNNEADTPDNFQSRRPNTSFCFLDIRSPGLGDTAMYLCATSRGVRGETGELFFGEGSRLTVL.

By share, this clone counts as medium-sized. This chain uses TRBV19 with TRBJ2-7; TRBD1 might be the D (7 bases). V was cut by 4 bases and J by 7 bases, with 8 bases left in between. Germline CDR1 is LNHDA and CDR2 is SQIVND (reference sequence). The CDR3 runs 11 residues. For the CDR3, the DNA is TGTGCCAGTAGTACAGGGGGGGAGCAGTACTTC. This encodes CASSTGGEQYF.

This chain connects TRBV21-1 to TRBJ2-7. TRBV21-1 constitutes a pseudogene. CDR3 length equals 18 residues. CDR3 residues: CASIPQQLEGGPSYEQYF. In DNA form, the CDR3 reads TGTGCCAGCATCCCCCAACAACTAGAGGGGGGCCCCTCCTACGAGCAGTACTTC.

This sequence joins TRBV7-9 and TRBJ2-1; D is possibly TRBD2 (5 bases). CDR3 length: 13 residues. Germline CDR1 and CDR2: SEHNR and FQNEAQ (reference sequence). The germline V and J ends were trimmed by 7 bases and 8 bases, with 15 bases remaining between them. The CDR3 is CASTKAVVYEQFF. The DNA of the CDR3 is TGTGCCAGCACCAAAGCGGTGGTCTATGAGCAGTTCTTC.

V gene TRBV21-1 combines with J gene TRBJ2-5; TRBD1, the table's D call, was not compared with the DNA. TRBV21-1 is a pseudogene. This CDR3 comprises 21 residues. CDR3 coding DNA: TGTGCCAGCAGCAAGCTCCCAAGACCCCCGACCGGGACAGGGGACCAAGAGACCCAGTACTTC. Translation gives CASSKLPRPPTGTGDQETQYF.

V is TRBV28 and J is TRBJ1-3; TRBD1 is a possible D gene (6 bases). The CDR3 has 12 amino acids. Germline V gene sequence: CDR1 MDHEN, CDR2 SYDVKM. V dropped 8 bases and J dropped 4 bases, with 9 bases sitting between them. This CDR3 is CASGGQGNTIYF. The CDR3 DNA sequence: TGTGCCAGCGGAGGACAGGGAAACACCATATATTTT.

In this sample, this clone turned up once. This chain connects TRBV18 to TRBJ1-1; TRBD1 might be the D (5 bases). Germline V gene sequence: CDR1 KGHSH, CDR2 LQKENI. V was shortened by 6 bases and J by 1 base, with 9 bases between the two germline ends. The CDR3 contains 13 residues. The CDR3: CASSPGQNTEAFF. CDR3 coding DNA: TGTGCCAGCTCGCCAGGGCAGAACACTGAAGCTTTCTTT.

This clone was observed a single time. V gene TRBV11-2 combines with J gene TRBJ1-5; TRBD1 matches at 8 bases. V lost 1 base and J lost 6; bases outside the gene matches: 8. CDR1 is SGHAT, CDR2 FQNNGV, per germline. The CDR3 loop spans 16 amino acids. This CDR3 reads CASSLGTGGTSQPQHF. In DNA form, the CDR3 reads TGTGCCAGCAGCTTAGGCACAGGGGGAACCAGTCAGCCCCAGCATTTT.

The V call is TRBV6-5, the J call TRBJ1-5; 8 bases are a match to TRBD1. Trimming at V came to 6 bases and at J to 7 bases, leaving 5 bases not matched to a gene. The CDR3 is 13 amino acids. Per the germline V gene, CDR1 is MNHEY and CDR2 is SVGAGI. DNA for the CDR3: TGTGCCAGCAGGTTGGGACAGGAACAGCCCCAGCATTTT. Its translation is CASRLGQEQPQHF.

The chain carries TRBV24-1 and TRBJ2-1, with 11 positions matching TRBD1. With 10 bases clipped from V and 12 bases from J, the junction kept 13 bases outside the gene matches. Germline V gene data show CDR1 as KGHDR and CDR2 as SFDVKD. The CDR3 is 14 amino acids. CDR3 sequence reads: CATSRDRGSGGQFF. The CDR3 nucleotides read TGTGCCACAAGCCGGGACAGGGGGTCGGGAGGGCAGTTCTTC.

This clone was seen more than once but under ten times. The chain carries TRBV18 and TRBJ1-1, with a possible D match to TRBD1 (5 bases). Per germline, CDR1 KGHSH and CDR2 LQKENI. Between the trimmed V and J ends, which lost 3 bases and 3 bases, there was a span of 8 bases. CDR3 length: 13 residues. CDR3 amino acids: CASSPGRDTEAFF. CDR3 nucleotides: TGTGCCAGCTCACCGGGACGGGACACTGAAGCTTTCTTT.

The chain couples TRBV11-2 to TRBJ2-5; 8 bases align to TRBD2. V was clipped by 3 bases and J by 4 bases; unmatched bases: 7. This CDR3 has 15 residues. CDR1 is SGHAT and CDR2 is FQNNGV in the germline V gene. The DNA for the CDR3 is TGTGCCAGCAGCTTCCCTGGGCGGGGGGCAGAGACCCAGTACTTC. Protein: CASSFPGRGAETQYF.

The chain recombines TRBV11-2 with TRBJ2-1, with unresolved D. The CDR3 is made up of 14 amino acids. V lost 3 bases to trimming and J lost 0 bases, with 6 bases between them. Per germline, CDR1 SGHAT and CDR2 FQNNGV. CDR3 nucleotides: TGTGCCAGCAGCTTCCCGAACTCCTACAATGAGCAGTTCTTC. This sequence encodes CASSFPNSYNEQFF.

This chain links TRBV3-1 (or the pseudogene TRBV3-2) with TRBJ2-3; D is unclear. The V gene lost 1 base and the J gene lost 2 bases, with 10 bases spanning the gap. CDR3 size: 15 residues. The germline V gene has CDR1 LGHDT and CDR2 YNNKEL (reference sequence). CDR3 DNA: TGTGCCAGCAGCCAAGGTCCGATACTCACAGATACGCAGTATTTT. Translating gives CASSQGPILTDTQYF.

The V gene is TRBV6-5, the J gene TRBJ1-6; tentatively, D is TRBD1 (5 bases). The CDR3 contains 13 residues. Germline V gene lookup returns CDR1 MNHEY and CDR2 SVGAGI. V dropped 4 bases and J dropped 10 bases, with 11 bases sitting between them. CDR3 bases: TGTGCCAGCAGTTCCGCAGGGAGGTCACCCCTCCACTTT. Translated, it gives CASSSAGRSPLHF.

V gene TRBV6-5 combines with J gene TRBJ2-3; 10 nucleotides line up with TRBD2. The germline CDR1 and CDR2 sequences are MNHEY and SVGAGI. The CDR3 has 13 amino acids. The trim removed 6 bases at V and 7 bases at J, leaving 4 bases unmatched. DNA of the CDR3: TGTGCCAGCAGGGCTAGCGGGGGCCATACGCAGTATTTT. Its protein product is CASRASGGHTQYF.

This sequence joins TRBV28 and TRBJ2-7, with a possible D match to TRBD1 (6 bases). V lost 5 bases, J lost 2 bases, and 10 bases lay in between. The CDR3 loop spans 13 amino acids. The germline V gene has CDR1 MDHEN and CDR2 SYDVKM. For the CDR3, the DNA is TGTGCCAGCAGTGACAGGATGACCTACGAGCAGTACTTC. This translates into CASSDRMTYEQYF.

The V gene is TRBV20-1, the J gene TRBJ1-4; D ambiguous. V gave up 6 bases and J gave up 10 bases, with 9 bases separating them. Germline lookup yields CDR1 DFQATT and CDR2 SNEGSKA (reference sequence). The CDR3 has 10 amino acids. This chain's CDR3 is CSALGRKLFF. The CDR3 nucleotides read TGCAGTGCCCTCGGACGAAAACTGTTTTTT.